Listed below are T cell receptor beta chains from one sample, sequenced in a study of HIV-infected patients and healthy controls. TCRdb recomputed calls from the 5' RACE reads with MiXCR, one row per CDR3 protein. Counted here are over 55,000 distinct CDR3 sequences, roughly 16% occurring once; the ten biggest clones make up approximately 5%. Material for sequencing was CD4+ T cells from blood. The receptors stem from a human donor in good health. The CDR3 runs from the conserved cysteine through the conserved F or W. D genes are given only for firm matches. Rows may omit the clone size; those that give it use once, few, many or a size class.

V	J	D	size	DNA	CDR3
TRBV4-2	TRBJ1-1	-	-	TGTGCCAGCAGCCAGGCCCGGAGGACTGAAGCTTTCTTT	CASSQARRTEAFF
TRBV7-2	TRBJ2-1	TRBD2	few	TGTGCCAGCAGCTTGACTAGCGGGGGTTTAAATGAGCAGTTCTTC	CASSLTSGGLNEQFF
TRBV6-2/TRBV6-3	TRBJ2-6	-	-	TGTGCCACTTCTCAGGGGGGCAACGTCCTGACTTTC	CATSQGGNVLTF
TRBV5-1	TRBJ1-1	TRBD1	few	TGCGCCAGCAGCGTGGGACAGGGGCGGGAAGCTTTCTTT	CASSVGQGREAFF
TRBV6-6	TRBJ1-4	-	few	TGTGCCAGCAGTTACGTACAGGTCCAAACTAATGAAAAACTGTTTTTT	CASSYVQVQTNEKLFF
TRBV7-2	TRBJ2-7	-	few	TGTGCCAGCAGCTTAGCCCAGGTCCGGGAGCAGTACTTC	CASSLAQVREQYF
TRBV6-2/TRBV6-3	TRBJ2-1	TRBD2	-	TGTGCCAGCAGTACCCCGGCTAGCGGGGGTTGGGAGCAGTTCTTC	CASSTPASGGWEQFF
TRBV30	TRBJ1-2	-	many	TGTGCCTGGAGCGCGACAGGTTATGCGCGCTATGGCTACACCTTC	CAWSATGYARYGYTF
TRBV7-9	TRBJ2-1	TRBD2	-	TGTGCCAGCAGCTGGCCGGGACTAGCGGGACCGAGCTCCTACAATGAGCAGTTCTTC	CASSWPGLAGPSSYNEQFF
TRBV18	TRBJ2-3	-	many	TGTGCCAGCTTGGCCACGCACACAGATACGCAGTATTTT	CASLATHTDTQYF
TRBV28	TRBJ2-1	-	-	TGTGCCAGCAGTCTTTGGGGCAATGAGCAGTTCTTC	CASSLWGNEQFF
TRBV20-1	TRBJ2-3	-	once	TGCAGTGCTGCCACCACAGATACGCAGTATTTT	CSAATTDTQYF
TRBV19	TRBJ1-1	-	-	TGTGCCAGTAGTATTGGTAGGGTCCCCATGAACACTGAAGCTTTCTTT	CASSIGRVPMNTEAFF
TRBV7-2	TRBJ1-6	TRBD1	-	TGTGCCAGCAGCCCGGTTACAGGGGGCCAATTGGGTTCACCCCTCCACTTT	CASSPVTGGQLGSPLHF
TRBV18	TRBJ1-1	-	-	TGTGCCAGCTCCACCACAGGGATGGCGGACACTGAAGCTTTCTTT	CASSTTGMADTEAFF
TRBV29-1	TRBJ2-7	-	-	TGCAGCGTTGAAGATGGGGCGGAGCAGTACTTC	CSVEDGAEQYF
TRBV12-3/TRBV12-4	TRBJ1-5	TRBD1	few	TGTGCCAGCAGTTTCGGGACAGGGATGACCTATAGCAATCAGCCCCAGCATTTT	CASSFGTGMTYSNQPQHF
TRBV18	TRBJ1-4	TRBD1	few	TGTGCCAGCTCCTTGGGACAGGGCCCGAATGAAAAACTGTTTTTT	CASSLGQGPNEKLFF
TRBV20-1	TRBJ2-1	-	few	TGCCCACCGAGGCCCCGTTCCTACAATGAGCAGTTCTTC	CPPRPRSYNEQFF
TRBV12-3/TRBV12-4	TRBJ2-7	-	-	TGTGCCAGCACCCCCGGGACTGCCTACGAGCAGTACTTC	CASTPGTAYEQYF
TRBV29-1	TRBJ2-5	-	many	TGCAGCGTTGGTTCGGTGCAGGGATTTAAAGAGACCCAGTACTTC	CSVGSVQGFKETQYF
TRBV5-1	TRBJ2-2	TRBD1	many	TGCGCCAGCAGCTTCGGCATGGGACAGGGGAACACCGGGGAGCTGTTTTTT	CASSFGMGQGNTGELFF
TRBV6-2/TRBV6-3	TRBJ1-1	-	-	TGTGCCAGCAGACTATACGACAGGAGCGACACTGAAGCTTTCTTT	CASRLYDRSDTEAFF
TRBV20-1	TRBJ1-1	TRBD1	few	TGCAGTGCTAGGAGGACAGGGACTGAAGCTTTCTTT	CSARRTGTEAFF
TRBV6-5	TRBJ1-4	-	many	TGTGCCAGCAGAATACAGGGAAGAGGTGATGAAAAACTGTTTTTT	CASRIQGRGDEKLFF
TRBV15	TRBJ1-3	-	many	TGTGCCACCAGCAGAGATCCCCAGGGCAACACCATATATTTT	CATSRDPQGNTIYF
TRBV7-9	TRBJ1-4	-	many	TGTGCCAGCAGCTCAACCGGACACAGGGTTAGAAATGAAAAACTGTTTTTT	CASSSTGHRVRNEKLFF
TRBV7-2	TRBJ2-1	-	-	TGTGCCAGCAGCTTAAGATTTGGAGGCAGTAGCATTGAGCAGTTCTTC	CASSLRFGGSSIEQFF
TRBV6-1	TRBJ1-4	-	few	TGTGCCACCATCCGGGACAAGGGTGAAAAACTGTTTTTT	CATIRDKGEKLFF
TRBV7-9	TRBJ1-1	-	-	TGTGCCAGCAGCTTTTCAGGGGTCACTGAAGCTTTCTTT	CASSFSGVTEAFF
TRBV25-1	TRBJ1-5	-	-	TGTGCCAGCAGTGATCGCGGGAAGGGCAATCAGCCCCAGCATTTT	CASSDRGKGNQPQHF
TRBV28	TRBJ2-6	-	few	TGTGCCAGCAGTTGGCAGTCTGGGGCCAACGTCCTGACTTTC	CASSWQSGANVLTF
TRBV7-8	TRBJ1-3	-	-	TGTGCCAGCAGCTTAGGCAACTCTGGAAACACCATATATTTT	CASSLGNSGNTIYF